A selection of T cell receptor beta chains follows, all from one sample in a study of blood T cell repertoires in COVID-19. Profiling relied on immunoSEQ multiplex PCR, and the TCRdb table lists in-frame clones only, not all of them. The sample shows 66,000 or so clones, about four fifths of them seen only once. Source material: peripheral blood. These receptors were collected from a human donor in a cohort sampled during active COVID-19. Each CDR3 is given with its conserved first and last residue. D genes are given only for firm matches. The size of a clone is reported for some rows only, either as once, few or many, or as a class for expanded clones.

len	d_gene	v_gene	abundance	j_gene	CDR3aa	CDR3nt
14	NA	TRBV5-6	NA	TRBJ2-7	CASSLTGRGHEQYF	TGTGCCAGCAGCTTGACAGGGAGAGGACACGAGCAGTACTTC
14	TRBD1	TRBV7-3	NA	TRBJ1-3	CASSLGTAGNTIYF	TGTGCCAGCAGCTTAGGGACAGCTGGAAACACCATATATTTT
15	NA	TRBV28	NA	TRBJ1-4	CASSLVAASNEKLFF	TGTGCCAGCAGTTTGGTGGCAGCGTCTAATGAAAAACTGTTTTTT
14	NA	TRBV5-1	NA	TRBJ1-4	CASNLQGNNEKLFF	TGCGCCAGCAACTTACAGGGAAATAATGAAAAACTGTTTTTT
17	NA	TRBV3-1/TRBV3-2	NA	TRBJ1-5	CASSQVGRRYSNQPQHF	TGTGCCAGCAGCCAAGTGGGTAGGAGATATAGCAATCAGCCCCAGCATTTT
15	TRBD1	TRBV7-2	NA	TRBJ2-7	CASSPWGQGVYEQYF	TGTGCCAGCAGCCCATGGGGACAGGGGGTCTACGAGCAGTACTTC
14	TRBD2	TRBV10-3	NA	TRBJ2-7	CAISEGLAGPKQYF	TGTGCCATCAGTGAGGGGCTAGCGGGACCCAAGCAGTACTTC
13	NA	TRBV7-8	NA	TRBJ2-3	CASSTHKGDTQYF	TGTGCCAGCAGCACCCATAAGGGGGATACGCAGTATTTT
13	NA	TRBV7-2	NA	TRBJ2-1	CASSLASYNEQFF	TGTGCCAGCAGCTTGGCAAGCTACAATGAGCAGTTCTTC
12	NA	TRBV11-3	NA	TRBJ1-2	CASSPGARGYTF	TGTGCCAGCAGCCCAGGGGCCCGTGGCTACACCTTC
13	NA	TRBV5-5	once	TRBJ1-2	CASSLDRVGGYTF	TGTGCCAGCAGCTTGGACAGGGTAGGGGGCTACACCTTC
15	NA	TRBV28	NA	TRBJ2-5	CASRSQAFPGETQYF	TGTGCCAGCAGATCTCAGGCTTTCCCCGGAGAGACCCAGTACTTC
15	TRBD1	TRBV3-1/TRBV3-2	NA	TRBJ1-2	CASSQDLRDRGSYTF	TGTGCCAGCAGCCAAGATCTTCGGGACAGGGGGAGCTACACCTTC
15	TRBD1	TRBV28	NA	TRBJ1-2	CASSSTGEKGSGYTF	TGTGCCAGCAGTTCGACAGGGGAGAAAGGATCTGGCTACACCTTC
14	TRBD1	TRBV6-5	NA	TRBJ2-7	CASSIKGTGDEQYF	TGTGCCAGCAGTATAAAGGGGACAGGGGATGAGCAGTACTTC
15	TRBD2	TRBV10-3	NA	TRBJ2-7	CAIRLAGGIAYEQYF	TGTGCCATCAGACTAGCGGGAGGTATCGCCTACGAGCAGTACTTC
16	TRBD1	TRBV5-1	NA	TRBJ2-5	CASSLGGQMSQETQYF	TGCGCCAGCAGCTTGGGGGGACAGATGAGCCAAGAGACCCAGTACTTC
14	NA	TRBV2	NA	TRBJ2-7	CASTSGRRAYEQYF	TGTGCCAGCACATCGGGGAGGAGGGCCTACGAGCAGTACTTC
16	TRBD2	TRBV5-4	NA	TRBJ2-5	CASSRGLAESGETQYF	TGTGCCAGCAGCAGGGGACTAGCGGAGAGCGGGGAGACCCAGTACTTC
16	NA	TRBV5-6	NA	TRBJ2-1	CASSLLPGVSYNEQFF	TGTGCCAGCAGCTTGCTACCGGGAGTGTCCTACAATGAGCAGTTCTTC
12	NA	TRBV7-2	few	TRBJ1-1	CASSPSLSPAFF	TGTGCCAGCAGCCCTAGCCTGTCCCCAGCTTTCTTT
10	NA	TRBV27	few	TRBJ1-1	CAAGLGRAFF	TGTGCCGCCGGCCTAGGGAGAGCTTTCTTT
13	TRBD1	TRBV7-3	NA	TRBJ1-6	CASSTTGGSPLHF	TGTGCCAGCAGCACGACAGGGGGTTCACCCCTCCACTTT
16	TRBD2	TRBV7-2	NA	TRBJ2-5	CASSRGAAGAGETQYF	TGTGCCAGCAGCCGGGGGGCAGCGGGGGCCGGGGAGACCCAGTACTTC
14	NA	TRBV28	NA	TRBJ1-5	CASTPLVTVQPQHF	TGTGCCAGCACCCCACTGGTTACGGTACAGCCCCAGCATTTT
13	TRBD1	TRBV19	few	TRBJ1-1	CASTKGGWTEAFF	TGTGCCAGCACGAAAGGGGGCTGGACTGAAGCTTTCTTT
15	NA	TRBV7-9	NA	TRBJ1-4	CASSLGGVRNEKLFF	TGTGCCAGCAGCTTAGGGGGGGTGCGGAATGAAAAACTGTTTTTT
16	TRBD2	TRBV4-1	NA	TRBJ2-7	CASSQAGLAGGLEQYF	TGCGCCAGCAGCCAAGCGGGACTAGCGGGAGGGCTCGAGCAGTACTTC
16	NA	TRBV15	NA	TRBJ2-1	CATSRAAARGFNEQFF	TGTGCCACCAGCAGAGCGGCAGCCCGGGGGTTCAATGAGCAGTTCTTC
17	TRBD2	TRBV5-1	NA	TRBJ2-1	CASSLYTSGRTYNEQFF	TGCGCCAGCAGCCTATATACTAGCGGGAGGACCTACAATGAGCAGTTCTTC
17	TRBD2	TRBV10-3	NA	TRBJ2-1	CAISAGLAGGPGNEQFF	TGTGCCATCAGTGCGGGGCTAGCGGGAGGGCCCGGGAATGAGCAGTTCTTC
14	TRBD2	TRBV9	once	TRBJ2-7	CASSAGTSWDEQYF	TGTGCCAGCAGCGCAGGGACTAGCTGGGACGAGCAGTACTTC
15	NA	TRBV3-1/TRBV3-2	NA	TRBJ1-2	CASSQGLQGNNGYTF	TGTGCCAGCAGCCAAGGCCTACAGGGAAATAATGGCTACACCTTC
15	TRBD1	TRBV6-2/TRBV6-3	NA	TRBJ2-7	CASSHPGDRPYEQYF	TGTGCCAGCAGTCACCCTGGGGACAGACCTTACGAGCAGTACTTC
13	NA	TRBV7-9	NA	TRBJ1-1	CASSLSGVAEAFF	TGTGCCAGCAGCTTATCGGGGGTCGCTGAAGCTTTCTTT
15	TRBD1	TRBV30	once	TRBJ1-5	CAWSVAGQGLLAQHF	TGTGCCTGGAGTGTTGCGGGACAGGGGTTATTGGCCCAGCATTTT
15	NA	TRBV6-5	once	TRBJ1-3	CASISPGDSGNTIYF	TGTGCCAGCATCAGCCCCGGGGACTCTGGAAACACCATATATTTT
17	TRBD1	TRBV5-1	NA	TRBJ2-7	CASSPGTGGGRSYEQYF	TGCGCCAGCAGCCCCGGGACAGGGGGCGGCAGATCCTACGAGCAGTACTTC
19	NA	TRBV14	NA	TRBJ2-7	CASSHRVGGAAAFSYEQYF	TGTGCCAGCAGCCACCGAGTGGGCGGGGCAGCTGCGTTCTCCTACGAGCAGTACTTC
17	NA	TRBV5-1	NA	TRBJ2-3	CASSLVLAAPGADTQYF	TGCGCCAGCAGCTTGGTACTAGCAGCCCCGGGGGCAGATACGCAGTATTTT
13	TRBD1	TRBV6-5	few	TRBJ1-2	CASSHRGLSGYTF	TGTGCCAGCAGTCACAGGGGGTTAAGTGGCTACACCTTC
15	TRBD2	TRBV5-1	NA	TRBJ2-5	CASRESGTSGETQYF	TGCGCCAGCAGGGAATCTGGGACTAGCGGAGAGACCCAGTACTTC
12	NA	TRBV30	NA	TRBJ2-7	CAWTDSPYEQYF	TGTGCCTGGACAGACAGTCCCTACGAGCAGTACTTC
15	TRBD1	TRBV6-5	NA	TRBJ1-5	CASSPGTGVNQPQHF	TGTGCCAGCAGTCCCGGGACAGGGGTAAATCAGCCCCAGCATTTT
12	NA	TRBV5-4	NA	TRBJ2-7	CASSHRADEQYF	TGTGCCAGCAGCCACCGAGCCGACGAGCAGTACTTC
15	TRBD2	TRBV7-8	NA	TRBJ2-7	CASSPGLAGAYEQYF	TGTGCCAGCAGCCCGGGACTAGCGGGAGCTTACGAGCAGTACTTC
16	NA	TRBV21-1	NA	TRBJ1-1	CASSPQTGAVNTEAFF	TGTGCCAGCAGCCCCCAAACAGGGGCCGTGAACACTGAAGCTTTCTTT
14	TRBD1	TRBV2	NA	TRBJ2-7	CASSRDRNSYEQYF	TGTGCCAGCAGTCGGGACAGGAACTCCTACGAGCAGTACTTC